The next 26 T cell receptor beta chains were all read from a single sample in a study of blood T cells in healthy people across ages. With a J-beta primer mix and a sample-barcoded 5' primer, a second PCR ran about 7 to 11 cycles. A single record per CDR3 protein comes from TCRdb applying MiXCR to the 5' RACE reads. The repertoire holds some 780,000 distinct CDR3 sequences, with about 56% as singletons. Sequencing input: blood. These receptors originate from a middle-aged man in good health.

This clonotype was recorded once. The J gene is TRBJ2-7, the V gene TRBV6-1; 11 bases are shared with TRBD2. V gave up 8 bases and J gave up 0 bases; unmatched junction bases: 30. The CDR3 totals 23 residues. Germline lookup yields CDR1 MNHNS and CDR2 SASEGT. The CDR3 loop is CASAEQGTPLVLAGGPNSYEQYF. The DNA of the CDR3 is TGTGCCAGCGCTGAACAGGGAACCCCTCTAGTGCTAGCGGGAGGACCTAACTCCTACGAGCAGTACTTC.

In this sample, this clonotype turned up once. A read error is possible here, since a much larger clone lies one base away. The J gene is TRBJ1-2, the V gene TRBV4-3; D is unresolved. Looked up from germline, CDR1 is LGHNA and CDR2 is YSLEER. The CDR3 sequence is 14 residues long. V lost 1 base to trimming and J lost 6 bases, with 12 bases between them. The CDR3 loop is CASSQVGQSHGYTF. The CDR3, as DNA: TGCGCCAGCAGCCAAGTCGGGCAGTCCCATGGCTACACCTTC.

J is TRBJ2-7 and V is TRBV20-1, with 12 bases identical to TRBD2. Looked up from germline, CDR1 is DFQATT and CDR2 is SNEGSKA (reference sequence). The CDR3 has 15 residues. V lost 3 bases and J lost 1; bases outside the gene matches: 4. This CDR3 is CSASATSGGSYEQYF. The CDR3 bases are TGCAGTGCTAGTGCGACTAGCGGGGGTTCCTACGAGCAGTACTTC.

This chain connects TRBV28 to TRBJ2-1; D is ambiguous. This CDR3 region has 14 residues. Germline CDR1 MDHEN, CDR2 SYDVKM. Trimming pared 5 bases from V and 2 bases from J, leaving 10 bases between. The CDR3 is CASSVSYAYNEQFF. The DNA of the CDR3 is TGTGCCAGCAGTGTCAGTTACGCCTACAATGAGCAGTTCTTC. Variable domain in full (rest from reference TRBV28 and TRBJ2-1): DVKVTQSSRYLVKRTGEKVFLECVQDMDHENMFWYRQDPGLGLRLIYFSYDVKMKEKGDIPEGYSVSREKKERFSLILESASTNQTSMYLCASSVSYAYNEQFFGPGTRLTVL.

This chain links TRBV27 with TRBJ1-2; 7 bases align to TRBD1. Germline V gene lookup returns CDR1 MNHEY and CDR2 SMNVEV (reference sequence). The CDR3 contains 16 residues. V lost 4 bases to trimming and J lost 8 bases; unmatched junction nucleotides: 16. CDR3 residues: CASSSGGDSISIGYTF. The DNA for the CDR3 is TGTGCCAGCAGTTCTGGGGGGGACAGTATCTCTATCGGCTACACCTTC.

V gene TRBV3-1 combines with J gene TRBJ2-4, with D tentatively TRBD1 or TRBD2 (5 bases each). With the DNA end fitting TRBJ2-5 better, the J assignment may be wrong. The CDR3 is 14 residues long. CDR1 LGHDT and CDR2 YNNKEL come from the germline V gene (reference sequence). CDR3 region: CASSQDWGIETQYF. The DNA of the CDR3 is TGTGCCAGCAGCCAAGACTGGGGGATTGAGACCCAGTACTTC.

The CDR3 nucleotides are TGCAGTGCTAGAGATAGCGCTAGCGGATACACAGATACGCAGTATTTT. Translated: CSARDSASGYTDTQYF. This rearrangement joins TRBV20-1 to TRBJ2-3; 7 bases agree with TRBD2. The trim removed 0 bases at V and 2 bases at J, leaving 8 bases unmatched. Per the germline V gene, CDR1 is DFQATT and CDR2 is SNEGSKA (reference sequence). The CDR3 covers 16 residues.

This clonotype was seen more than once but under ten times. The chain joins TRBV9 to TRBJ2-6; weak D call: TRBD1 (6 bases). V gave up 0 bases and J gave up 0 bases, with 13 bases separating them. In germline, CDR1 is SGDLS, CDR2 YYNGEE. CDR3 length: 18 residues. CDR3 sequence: CASSVVTGPISGANVLTF. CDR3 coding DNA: TGTGCCAGCAGCGTAGTGACAGGACCGATCTCTGGGGCCAACGTCCTGACTTTC.

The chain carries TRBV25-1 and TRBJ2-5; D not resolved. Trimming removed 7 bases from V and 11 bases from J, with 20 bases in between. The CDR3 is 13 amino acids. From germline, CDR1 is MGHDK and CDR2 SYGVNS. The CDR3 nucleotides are TGTGCCAGCACGACCTCGGTCATTGATGAGCAGTACTTC. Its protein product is CASTTSVIDEQYF. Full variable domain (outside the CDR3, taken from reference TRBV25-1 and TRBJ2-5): EADIYQTPRYLVIGTGKKITLECSQTMGHDKMYWYQQDPGMELHLIHYSYGVNSTEKGDLSSESTVSRIRTEHFPLTLESARPSHTSQYLCASTTSVIDEQYFGPGTRLLVL.

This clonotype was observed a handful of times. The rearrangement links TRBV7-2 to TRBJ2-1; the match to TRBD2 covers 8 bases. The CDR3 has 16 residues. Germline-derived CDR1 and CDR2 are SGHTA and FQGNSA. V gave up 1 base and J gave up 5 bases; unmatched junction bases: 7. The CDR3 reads CASSLVSGGPDNEQFF. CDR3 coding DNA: TGTGCCAGCAGCTTAGTATCGGGGGGGCCCGACAATGAGCAGTTCTTC.

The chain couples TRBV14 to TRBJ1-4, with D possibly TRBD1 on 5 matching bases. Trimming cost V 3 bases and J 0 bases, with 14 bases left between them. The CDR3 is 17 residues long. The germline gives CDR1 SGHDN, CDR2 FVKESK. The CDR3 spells CASSQRTGLSTNEKLFF. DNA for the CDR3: TGTGCCAGCAGCCAGAGGACGGGGCTCTCAACTAATGAAAAACTGTTTTTT.

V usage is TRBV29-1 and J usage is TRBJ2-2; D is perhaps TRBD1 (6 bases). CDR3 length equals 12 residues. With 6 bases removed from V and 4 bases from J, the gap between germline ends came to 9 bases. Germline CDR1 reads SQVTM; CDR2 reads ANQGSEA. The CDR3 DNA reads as TGCAGCGTAGCACAGGGCACCGGGGAGCTGTTTTTT. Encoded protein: CSVAQGTGELFF.

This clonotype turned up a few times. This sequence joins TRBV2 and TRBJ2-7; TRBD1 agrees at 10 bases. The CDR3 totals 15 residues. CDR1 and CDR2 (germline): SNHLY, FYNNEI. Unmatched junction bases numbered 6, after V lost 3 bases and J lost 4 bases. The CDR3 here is CASSESGTGVYEQYF. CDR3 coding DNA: TGTGCCAGCAGTGAGTCGGGGACAGGGGTTTACGAGCAGTACTTC.

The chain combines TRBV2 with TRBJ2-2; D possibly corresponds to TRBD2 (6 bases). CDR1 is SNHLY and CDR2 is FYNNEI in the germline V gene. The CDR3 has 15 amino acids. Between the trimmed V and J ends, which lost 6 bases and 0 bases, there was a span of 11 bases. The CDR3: CASRASVSNTGELFF. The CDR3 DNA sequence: TGTGCCAGCAGAGCTAGCGTCTCGAACACCGGGGAGCTGTTTTTT.

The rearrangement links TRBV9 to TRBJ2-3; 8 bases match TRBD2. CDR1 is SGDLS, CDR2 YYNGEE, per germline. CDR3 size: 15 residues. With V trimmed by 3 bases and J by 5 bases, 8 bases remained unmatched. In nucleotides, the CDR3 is TGTGCCAGCAGCGCCGGGGGGGGCTTGGGAGATACGCAGTATTTT. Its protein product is CASSAGGGLGDTQYF.

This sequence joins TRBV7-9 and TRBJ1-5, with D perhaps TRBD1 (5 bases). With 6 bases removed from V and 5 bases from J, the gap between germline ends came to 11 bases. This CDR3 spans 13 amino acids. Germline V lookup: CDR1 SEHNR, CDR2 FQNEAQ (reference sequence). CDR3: CASSLWGDQPQHF. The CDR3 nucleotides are TGTGCCAGCAGTTTATGGGGGGATCAGCCCCAGCATTTT.

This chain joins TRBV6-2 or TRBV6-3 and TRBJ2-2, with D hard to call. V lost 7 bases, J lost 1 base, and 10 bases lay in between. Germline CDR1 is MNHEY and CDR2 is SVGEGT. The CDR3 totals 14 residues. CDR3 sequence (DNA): TGTGCCAGCATTCTAACACGGAACACCGGGGAGCTGTTTTTT. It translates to CASILTRNTGELFF.

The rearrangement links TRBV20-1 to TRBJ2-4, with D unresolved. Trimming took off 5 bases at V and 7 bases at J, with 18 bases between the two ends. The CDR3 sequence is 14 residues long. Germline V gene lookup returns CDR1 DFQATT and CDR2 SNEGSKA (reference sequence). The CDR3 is CSAPIVVGVNIQYF. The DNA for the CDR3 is TGCAGTGCTCCGATCGTGGTCGGTGTTAACATTCAGTACTTC.

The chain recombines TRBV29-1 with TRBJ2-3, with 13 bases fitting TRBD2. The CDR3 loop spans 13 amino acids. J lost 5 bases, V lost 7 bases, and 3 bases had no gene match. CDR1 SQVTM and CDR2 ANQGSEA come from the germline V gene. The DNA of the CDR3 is TGCAGCGCTTGGACTAGCGGGAGAGATACGCAGTATTTT. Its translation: CSAWTSGRDTQYF.

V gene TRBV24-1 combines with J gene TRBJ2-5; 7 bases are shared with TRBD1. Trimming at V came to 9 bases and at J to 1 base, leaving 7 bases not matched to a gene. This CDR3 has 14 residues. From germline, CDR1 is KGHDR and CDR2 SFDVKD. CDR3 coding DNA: TGTGCCACCGGAGCCCGGGACAGCCAAGAGACCCAGTACTTC. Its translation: CATGARDSQETQYF.

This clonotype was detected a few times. The DNA for the CDR3 is TGTGCCAGCAGCCCCAGGGGGGACAATGAGCAGTACTTC. Encoded protein: CASSPRGDNEQYF. V gene TRBV28 combines with J gene TRBJ2-1; D may be TRBD1 (7 bases). The end of the DNA is better explained by TRBJ2-7, so the J call may be wrong. The CDR3 contains 13 residues. Germline CDR1 and CDR2: MDHEN and SYDVKM.

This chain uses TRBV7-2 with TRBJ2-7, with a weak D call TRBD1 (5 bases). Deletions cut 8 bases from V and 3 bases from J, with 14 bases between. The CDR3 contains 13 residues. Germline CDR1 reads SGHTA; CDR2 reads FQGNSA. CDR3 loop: CASGASGYYEQYF. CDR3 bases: TGTGCCAGCGGGGCTAGTGGTTACTACGAGCAGTACTTC.

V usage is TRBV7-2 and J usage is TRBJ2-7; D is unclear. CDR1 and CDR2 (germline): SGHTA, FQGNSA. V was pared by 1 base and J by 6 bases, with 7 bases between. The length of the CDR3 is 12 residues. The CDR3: CASSLDTPEQYF. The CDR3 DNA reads TGTGCCAGCAGCTTAGATACGCCCGAGCAGTACTTC.

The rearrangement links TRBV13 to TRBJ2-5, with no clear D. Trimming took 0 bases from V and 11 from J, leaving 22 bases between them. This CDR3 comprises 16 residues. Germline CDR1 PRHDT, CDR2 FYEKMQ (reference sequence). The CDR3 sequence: CASSLGVRQSYSEQYF. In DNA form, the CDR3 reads TGTGCCAGCAGCTTAGGGGTCCGACAATCGTATAGTGAGCAGTACTTC.

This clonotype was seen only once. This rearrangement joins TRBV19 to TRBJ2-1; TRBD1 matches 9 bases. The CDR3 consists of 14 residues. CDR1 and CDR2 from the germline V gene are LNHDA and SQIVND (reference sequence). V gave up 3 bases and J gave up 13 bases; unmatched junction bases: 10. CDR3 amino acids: CASSIKGQGGIQFF. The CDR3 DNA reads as TGTGCCAGTAGTATCAAGGGACAGGGAGGGATACAGTTCTTC.

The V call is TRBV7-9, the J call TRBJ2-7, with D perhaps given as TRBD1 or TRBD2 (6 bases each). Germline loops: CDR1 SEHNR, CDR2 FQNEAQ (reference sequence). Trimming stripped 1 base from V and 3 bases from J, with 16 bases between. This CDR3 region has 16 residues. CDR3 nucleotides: TGTGCCAGCAGCTTAGTCGTTTCGGGGGCGGGCTACGAGCAGTACTTC. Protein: CASSLVVSGAGYEQYF.